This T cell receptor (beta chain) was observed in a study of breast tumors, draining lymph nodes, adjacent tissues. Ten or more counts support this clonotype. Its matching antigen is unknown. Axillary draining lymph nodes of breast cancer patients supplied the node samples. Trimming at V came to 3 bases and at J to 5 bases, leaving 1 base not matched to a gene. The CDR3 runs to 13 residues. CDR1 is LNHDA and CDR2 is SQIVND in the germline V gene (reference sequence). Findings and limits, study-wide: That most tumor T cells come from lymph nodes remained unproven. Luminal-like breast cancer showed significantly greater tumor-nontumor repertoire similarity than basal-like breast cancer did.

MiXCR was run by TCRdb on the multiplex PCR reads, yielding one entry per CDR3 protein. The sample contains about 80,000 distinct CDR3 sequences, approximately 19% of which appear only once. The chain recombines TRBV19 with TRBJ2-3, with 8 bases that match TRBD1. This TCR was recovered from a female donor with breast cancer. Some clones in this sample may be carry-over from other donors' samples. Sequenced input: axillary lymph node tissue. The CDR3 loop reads CASSIRGRDTQYF. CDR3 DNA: TGTGCCAGTAGTATCAGGGGGCGAGATACGCAGTATTTT.